The 27 T cell receptor beta chains listed next were all sequenced from one sample in a study of blood T cell repertoires in COVID-19 (dated by TCRdb to 2018 to 2020). Library construction relied on the immunoSEQ multiplex PCR assay. TCRdb provides this immuneACCESS table in a form limited to in-frame rearrangements. Some clones are lacking; in checked studies, under half of them reflect an unresolved V gene, and why the rest are absent is not known. This sample is represented by about 250,000 clones; about 89% of them were singletons. The top ten constitute approximately 0.84% of the sample. The sequencing sample was made of peripheral blood. Receptors were obtained from a man aged 25-45 years with acute or convalescent COVID-19.

This clone was counted once. The V and J genes are TRBV9 and TRBJ2-1; 11 nucleotides match TRBD2. The CDR3 runs 16 residues. The trim removed 2 bases at V and 4 bases at J, leaving 5 bases unmatched. Germline values: CDR1 SGDLS, CDR2 YYNGEE. The CDR3 DNA reads TGTGCCAGCAGCGTCGGGACTAGCGGACATTACAATGAGCAGTTCTTC. Protein: CASSVGTSGHYNEQFF. The whole variable domain, remainder taken from reference TRBV9 and TRBJ2-1, is DSGVTQTPKHLITATGQRVTLRCSPRSGDLSVYWYQQSLDQGLQFLIQYYNGEERAKGNILERFSAQQFPDLHSELNLSSLELGDSALYFCASSVGTSGHYNEQFFGPGTRLTVL.

CDR3 loop: CASSGSGANVLTF. In DNA form, the CDR3 reads TGCGCCAGCTCCGGGTCTGGGGCCAACGTCCTGACTTTC. The chain joins TRBV10-2 to TRBJ2-6; D unclear. This CDR3 contains 13 residues. Germline CDR1 reads WSHSY; CDR2 reads SAAADI. V lost 8 bases to trimming and J lost 1 base, with 6 bases between them.

This chain uses TRBV7-8 with TRBJ1-1; D gene ambiguous. Trimming left V 2 bases short and J 1 base short, with 5 bases between. This CDR3 contains 13 residues. Germline CDR1 reads SGHVS; CDR2 reads FQNEAQ. CDR3 sequence reads: CASSLPGNTEAFF. The CDR3 bases are TGTGCCAGCAGCTTACCAGGGAACACTGAAGCTTTCTTT.

A word on this clone: This specimen includes other DNA sequences encoding the same CDR3. The chain employs TRBV20-1 and TRBJ2-7, with unresolved D. Trimming removed 0 bases at V and 6 bases at J, with 3 bases between. This CDR3 has 10 residues. Germline V CDR1 and CDR2: DFQATT, SNEGSKA (reference sequence). As DNA, the CDR3 is TGCAGTGCTAGAGATCGCGAGCAGTACTTC. Protein: CSARDREQYF.

The J gene is TRBJ2-5, the V gene TRBV5-1; D is possibly TRBD1 (5 bases). Per germline, CDR1 SGHRS and CDR2 YFSETQ. Deletions cut 1 base from V and 5 bases from J, with 12 bases between. CDR3 size: 14 residues. The DNA of the CDR3 is TGCGCCAGCAGCTTGCAGGGTATGGTTGAGACCCAGTACTTC. It is translated as CASSLQGMVETQYF.

This clone was seen just once. V gene TRBV5-1 combines with J gene TRBJ2-2; possibly TRBD1 for D (5 bases). This CDR3 is 14 amino acids long. Trimming took 3 bases from V and 6 from J, leaving 12 bases between them. Per germline, CDR1 SGHRS and CDR2 YFSETQ. The CDR3 sequence is CASSSLQVSGELFF. In DNA, the CDR3 is TGCGCCAGCAGCTCCCTACAGGTTTCCGGGGAGCTGTTTTTT.

The chain has TRBV9 and TRBJ2-7, with 7 bases aligning to TRBD1. V shed 3 bases and J 6 bases; nucleotides not matched to a gene: 6. Germline assignment: CDR1 SGDLS and CDR2 YYNGEE. This CDR3 spans 13 amino acids. The CDR3 DNA reads as TGTGCCAGCAGCGAGACTAACAGGGGCGAGCAGTACTTC. Translated, it gives CASSETNRGEQYF.

V usage is TRBV2 and J usage is TRBJ1-1; D ambiguous. This CDR3 is 15 amino acids long. Germline-derived CDR1 and CDR2 are SNHLY and FYNNEI. With 7 bases removed from V and 3 bases from J, the gap between germline ends came to 18 bases. As DNA, the CDR3 is TGTGCCAGCATTATTGGTAGTACCGGGGACACTGAAGCTTTCTTT. Protein product: CASIIGSTGDTEAFF.

The genes are TRBV28 and TRBJ1-1, with D hard to call. Germline lookup yields CDR1 MDHEN and CDR2 SYDVKM. V lost 7 bases, J lost 2 bases, and 11 bases lay in between. The CDR3 loop spans 13 amino acids. In DNA form, the CDR3 reads TGTGCCAGCATCGACATGGCCAACACTGAAGCTTTCTTT. It translates to CASIDMANTEAFF.

This chain connects TRBV28 to TRBJ1-1, with D hard to call. V lost 4 bases and J lost 5, with 17 bases in between. The CDR3 is 15 amino acids. Germline V lookup: CDR1 MDHEN, CDR2 SYDVKM. The CDR3 region has the DNA TGTGCCAGCAGTTCACCCGTTAACCGGGTGACTGAAGCTTTCTTT. It codes for CASSSPVNRVTEAFF.

The rearrangement uses TRBV5-1 and TRBJ1-2; the match to TRBD1 covers 8 bases. CDR3 length equals 15 residues. Trimming at V came to 4 bases and at J to 6 bases, leaving 11 bases not matched to a gene. Germline V gene sequence: CDR1 SGHRS, CDR2 YFSETQ. In DNA form, the CDR3 reads TGCGCCAGCAGCCCTTACCGACAGGGGACAAATGGCTACACCTTC. It codes for CASSPYRQGTNGYTF.

This chain connects TRBV11-2 to TRBJ2-7, with TRBD1 matching 10 bases. CDR1 and CDR2 from the germline V gene are SGHAT and FQNNGV. The CDR3 is made up of 14 amino acids. Germline trimming cut 5 bases from V and 5 bases from J; bases unmatched to any gene: 6. The CDR3 DNA is TGTGCCAGCAGCACCCGGACAGGGGGACACGAGCAGTACTTC. Its protein is CASSTRTGGHEQYF. The whole variable domain, remainder taken from reference TRBV11-2 and TRBJ2-7, is EAGVAQSPRYKIIEKRQSVAFWCNPISGHATLYWYQQILGQGPKLLIQFQNNGVVDDSQLPKDRFSAERLKGVDSTLKIQPAKLEDSAVYLCASSTRTGGHEQYFGPGTRLTVT.

The chain couples TRBV12-5 to TRBJ2-6; D is unclear. V lost 7 bases, J lost 1 base, and 5 bases lay in between. Germline V gene sequence: CDR1 LGHNT, CDR2 FRNRAP. This CDR3 region has 13 residues. DNA for the CDR3: TGTGCTAGTGCCCCGTCTGGGGCCAACGTCCTGACTTTC. It codes for CASAPSGANVLTF.

V usage is TRBV4-1 and J usage is TRBJ2-2; TRBD1 might be the D (6 bases). Trimming removed 3 bases at V and 5 bases at J, with 16 bases between. The CDR3 sequence is 16 residues long. The germline CDR1 and CDR2 sequences are MGHRA and YSYEKL. CDR3: CASSHPKSQGTGELFF. The CDR3 nucleotides are TGCGCCAGCAGCCATCCCAAGTCCCAGGGGACCGGGGAGCTGTTTTTT.

The chain has TRBV27 and TRBJ2-1; possible D gene TRBD2, 7 bases. There are 17 residues in the CDR3. CDR1 is MNHEY and CDR2 is SMNVEV in the germline V gene (reference sequence). The ends were cut back, 4 bases at V and 5 bases at J, with 21 bases in the middle. The CDR3 sequence is CASSSARGGRRNNEQFF. CDR3 DNA sequence: TGTGCCAGCAGTTCAGCGAGGGGGGGCAGACGTAACAATGAGCAGTTCTTC.

This clone was detected a few times. V usage is TRBV28 and J usage is TRBJ1-1; tentative D call: TRBD1 (6 bases). Between the trimmed V and J ends, which lost 10 bases and 11 bases, there was a span of 17 bases. CDR1 and CDR2 (germline): MDHEN, SYDVKM. This CDR3 has 11 residues. CDR3 in DNA: TGTGCCATCCGGACAGATGTTGACGCTTTCTTT. This sequence encodes CAIRTDVDAFF.

The V call is TRBV21-1, the J call TRBJ2-2; TRBD2 is the table's D call and was not checked against the DNA. TRBV21-1 is a pseudogene segment. This CDR3 has 16 residues. CDR3 region: CASSRPSGRAPGELFF. The CDR3 bases are TGTGCCAGCAGCCGCCCTAGCGGGAGGGCCCCCGGGGAGCTGTTTTTT.

The chain carries TRBV3-1 (or the pseudogene TRBV3-2) and TRBJ1-2; D is unresolved. The length of the CDR3 is 15 residues. Per the germline V gene, CDR1 is LGHDT and CDR2 is YNNKEL (reference sequence). Between the trimmed V and J ends, which lost 5 bases and 2 bases, there was a span of 15 bases. This CDR3 reads CASSYRQAWNYGYTF. The CDR3 nucleotides read TGTGCCAGCAGCTATCGGCAGGCATGGAACTATGGCTACACCTTC.

This chain links TRBV6-5 with TRBJ1-2, with 7 bases that match TRBD1. Trimming removed 3 bases from V and 13 bases from J; junction bases left unmatched: 14. CDR3 length equals 14 residues. Germline values: CDR1 MNHEY, CDR2 SVGAGI. The CDR3 coding sequence is TGTGCCAGCAGTTATCGTCCTACAGTGGACAGGCGCACCTTC. Encoded protein: CASSYRPTVDRRTF.

This chain links TRBV7-3 with TRBJ2-3, with a possible D match to TRBD2 (5 bases). The CDR3 has 14 residues. CDR1 and CDR2 (germline): SGHTA, FQGTGA. V was cut by 4 bases and J by 11 bases, with 19 bases left in between. CDR3 protein: CASSSPSRGSVQYF. CDR3 nucleotides: TGTGCCAGCAGCTCCCCCTCGAGAGGGAGTGTGCAGTATTTT.

On this clone: A read error may account for a junction end that differs from germline. This chain joins TRBV7-6 and TRBJ1-1; 9 bases agree with TRBD1. CDR1 and CDR2 from the germline V gene are SGHVS and FNYEAQ. CDR3 length: 16 residues. The CDR3 protein is CASSAWTGVGNSEAFF. The CDR3 bases are TGTGCCAGCAGCGCTTGGACAGGGGTGGGGAACTCTGAAGCTTTCTTT.

Of note for this clone: Being one base from a much bigger clone, this may be a read error. V usage is TRBV28 and J usage is TRBJ1-5; tentative D call: TRBD1 (6 bases). Germline V lookup: CDR1 MDHEN, CDR2 SYDVKM. Trimming took off 4 bases at V and 3 bases at J, with 10 bases between the two ends. The CDR3 consists of 14 residues. Here the CDR3 DNA reads TGTGCCAGCAGTTACGACAGGTTCAATCAGCCCCAGCATTTT. Its translation is CASSYDRFNQPQHF.

The chain is built from TRBV5-5 and TRBJ1-3; D not resolved. The V gene's germline CDR1 is SGHKS and CDR2 YYEKEE (reference sequence). Trimming removed 0 bases from V and 0 bases from J, with 7 bases in between. CDR3 size: 15 residues. CDR3 DNA: TGTGCCAGCAGCTTGGGGGCCTACTCTGGAAACACCATATATTTT. This codes for CASSLGAYSGNTIYF.

The chain uses TRBV19 and TRBJ2-1; 9 bases align to TRBD2. This CDR3 region has 17 residues. Germline CDR1 reads LNHDA; CDR2 reads SQIVND (reference sequence). V lost 2 bases, J lost 0 bases, and 5 bases stayed unmatched. CDR3 DNA: TGTGCCAGTAGTATACAGGCTAGCGGGGTCTCCTACAATGAGCAGTTCTTC. Translating it yields CASSIQASGVSYNEQFF. Drawing the rest from reference TRBV19 and TRBJ2-1, the complete variable domain is DGGITQSPKYLFRKEGQNVTLSCEQNLNHDAMYWYRQDPGQGLRLIYYSQIVNDFQKGDIAEGYSVSREKKESFPLTVTSAQKNPTAFYLCASSIQASGVSYNEQFFGPGTRLTVL.

V is TRBV11-2 and J is TRBJ1-3; 7 nucleotides line up with TRBD1. Looked up from germline, CDR1 is SGHAT and CDR2 is FQNNGV. CDR3 length: 18 residues. V shed 3 bases, J shed 4 bases, and the junction held 15 bases outside the gene matches. As DNA, the CDR3 is TGTGCCAGCAGCTTCTTGACAGGGTTCGGTTCGGAGGGAAACACCATATATTTT. Encoded protein: CASSFLTGFGSEGNTIYF.

This clone came up a few times. V and J are TRBV21-1 and TRBJ1-3. TRBV21-1 is shown as a pseudogene. CDR3 size: 11 residues. The CDR3 is CASIKVDTIYF. The CDR3 bases are TGTGCCAGCATCAAGGTAGACACCATATATTTT.

This sequence joins TRBV6-5 and TRBJ1-5; D is possibly TRBD1 (5 bases). Germline values: CDR1 MNHEY, CDR2 SVGAGI. The CDR3 totals 12 residues. Trimming stripped 8 bases from V and 9 bases from J, with 14 bases between. The CDR3 protein is CASSTLQGPQHF. In nucleotides, the CDR3 is TGTGCCAGCTCGACCCTCCAGGGGCCCCAGCATTTT.